Listed here are 17 T cell receptor beta chains from one sample, sequenced in a study of blood T cells in healthy people across ages. With a J-beta primer mix and a sample-barcoded 5' primer, a second PCR ran about 6 to 11 cycles. MiXCR, applied by TCRdb to the 5' RACE reads, yields one record per CDR3 protein. The table lists over 750,000 distinct CDR3 sequences, around 25% of them singletons. This sample was shared with a second study, whose subject was T cells of mothers and their children.

Input material: blood. These receptors were taken from a boy between 10 and 17 years old in good health.

The genes are TRBV12-3 or TRBV12-4 and TRBJ2-7, with TRBD2 matching over 7 bases. The CDR3 runs to 14 residues. V lost 0 bases to trimming and J lost 6 bases; unmatched junction nucleotides: 5. In DNA form, the CDR3 reads TGTGCCAGCAGTTTAGCGGGGAGGGCCGTCGAGCAGTACTTC. Translation: CASSLAGRAVEQYF.

There are a few counts of this clonotype. The chain couples TRBV5-8 to TRBJ1-2; no reliable D call. The CDR3 extends over 15 amino acids. The germline CDR1 and CDR2 sequences are SGHTS and YDEGEE. V was clipped by 4 bases and J by 2 bases, with 15 bases between them. The CDR3 sequence is CASSRGSVFNYGYTF. CDR3 in DNA: TGTGCCAGCAGCCGTGGGTCGGTCTTCAACTATGGCTACACCTTC.

This clonotype has only a few counts. The chain employs TRBV29-1 and TRBJ1-2; D possibly corresponds to TRBD1 (5 bases). The CDR3 sequence is 13 residues long. Germline loops: CDR1 SQVTM, CDR2 ANQGSEA. Trimming left V 0 bases short and J 8 bases short, with 13 bases between. As DNA, the CDR3 is TGCAGCGTTGAAGATCCGGGGGTGGGCGGCTACACCTTC. Its protein product is CSVEDPGVGGYTF.

The rearrangement uses TRBV7-6 and TRBJ2-5; D tentatively fits TRBD1 or TRBD2 (5 bases each). The length of the CDR3 is 17 residues. Germline V gene lookup returns CDR1 SGHVS and CDR2 FNYEAQ. V was pared by 0 bases and J by 3 bases, with 17 bases between. The DNA for the CDR3 is TGTGCCAGCAGCTTAGCGGTCGGGTTTGGGGGAAAAGAGACCCAGTACTTC. Residues: CASSLAVGFGGKETQYF.

This clonotype was counted a few times. The chain couples TRBV29-1 to TRBJ2-5; maybe TRBD2 (5 bases). In germline, CDR1 is SQVTM, CDR2 ANQGSEA. This CDR3 region has 10 residues. Trimming took 7 bases from V and 7 from J, leaving 10 bases between them. This CDR3 is CSAIEGTQYF. DNA for the CDR3: TGCAGCGCCATAGAGGGGACCCAGTACTTC.

The V and J genes are TRBV4-1 and TRBJ1-3; the match to TRBD1 covers 7 bases. This CDR3 region has 17 residues. Per germline, CDR1 MGHRA and CDR2 YSYEKL. V was pared by 3 bases and J by 1 base, with 9 bases of the junction left unmatched. The CDR3 DNA follows: TGCGCCAGCAGCCAGCACAGGGGAATTGAGTCTGGAAACACCATATATTTT. Translation gives CASSQHRGIESGNTIYF.

The gene calls are TRBV7-9 and TRBJ2-2; 8 bases agree with TRBD1. V was clipped by 5 bases and J by 7 bases; unmatched bases: 6. This CDR3 has 14 residues. The germline V gene encodes CDR1 SEHNR and CDR2 FQNEAQ (reference sequence). CDR3: CASSSWTGNGELFF. The CDR3 region has the DNA TGTGCCAGCAGCAGCTGGACAGGGAACGGGGAGCTGTTTTTT.

This chain uses TRBV6-6 with TRBJ1-2; perhaps TRBD1 as D (6 bases). The CDR3 extends over 14 amino acids. Trimming cost V 7 bases and J 8 bases, with 20 bases left between them. Per germline, CDR1 MNHNY and CDR2 SVGAGI (reference sequence). DNA for the CDR3: TGTGCCAGCACCGACTTGTCACAGGGTAGGGGCTACACCTTC. Its translation is CASTDLSQGRGYTF.

The sample holds a few counts of this clonotype. V is TRBV2 and J is TRBJ2-3, with 8 bases lining up with TRBD1. The junction had 8 bases not matched to a gene; V was cut back by 0 bases and J by 3 bases. Looked up from germline, CDR1 is SNHLY and CDR2 is FYNNEI. This CDR3 contains 17 residues. The CDR3 is CASSEAYGQGATDTQYF. CDR3 nucleotide sequence: TGTGCCAGCAGTGAAGCTTACGGGCAGGGGGCGACAGATACGCAGTATTTT. The whole variable domain, filled in from reference TRBV2 and TRBJ2-3, reads EPEVTQTPSHQVTQMGQEVILRCVPISNHLYFYWYRQILGQKVEFLVSFYNNEISEKSEIFDDQFSVERPDGSNFTLKIRSTKLEDSAMYFCASSEAYGQGATDTQYFGPGTRLTVL.

This clonotype has more than one count but fewer than ten. V gene TRBV10-2 combines with J gene TRBJ2-2, with unresolved D. The germline CDR1 and CDR2 sequences are WSHSY and SAAADI. V lost 8 bases and J 7 bases, leaving 8 bases between the germline ends. The CDR3 is 11 residues long. The CDR3 protein is CASFHGGELFF. The DNA for the CDR3 is TGCGCCAGCTTTCATGGCGGGGAGCTGTTTTTT.

The V and J genes are TRBV7-9 and TRBJ2-5, with TRBD2 identical over 10 bases. The length of the CDR3 is 15 residues. In germline, CDR1 is SEHNR, CDR2 FQNEAQ (reference sequence). V shed 5 bases, J shed 2 bases, and the junction held 5 bases outside the gene matches. CDR3 residues: CASSVLLAGQETQYF. The CDR3 DNA sequence: TGTGCCAGCAGCGTATTACTAGCGGGGCAAGAGACCCAGTACTTC.

This clonotype appeared a few times. The V gene is TRBV7-9, the J gene TRBJ2-5; a weak D match, TRBD1 (6 bases). V was shortened by 7 bases and J by 3 bases, with 15 bases between the two germline ends. CDR3 length: 14 amino acids. Per germline, CDR1 SEHNR and CDR2 FQNEAQ (reference sequence). CDR3 in DNA: TGTGCCAGCACGAACACAGGGTTGGAAGAGACCCAGTACTTC. Its translation: CASTNTGLEETQYF.

This clonotype was detected only a few times. CDR3 in DNA: TGCAGCGAGGTTGCGCGGGGAAGCACAGATACGCAGTATTTT. Its protein product is CSEVARGSTDTQYF. This chain joins TRBV29-1 and TRBJ2-3; maybe TRBD2 (6 bases). V lost 7 bases to trimming and J lost 0 bases, with 14 bases between them. This CDR3 region has 14 residues. Germline V lookup: CDR1 SQVTM, CDR2 ANQGSEA.

V and J are TRBV6-2 or TRBV6-3 and TRBJ1-1; no clear D. Germline CDR1 and CDR2: MNHEY and SVGEGT. V lost 7 bases and J 1 base, leaving 16 bases between the germline ends. This CDR3 has 15 amino acids. The CDR3 sequence is CASIQRLDRNTEAFF. CDR3 in DNA: TGTGCCAGCATTCAGAGGTTGGATCGGAACACTGAAGCTTTCTTT.

In DNA form, the CDR3 reads TGTGCCAGCAGCTCCGGGGCAAATGGGTTTGAAGCTTTCTTT. This codes for CASSSGANGFEAFF. The chain employs TRBV7-9 and TRBJ1-1; TRBD1 is a possible D gene (5 bases). The CDR3 is 14 amino acids. Trimming took 4 bases from V and 7 from J, leaving 16 bases between them. Germline V gene data show CDR1 as SEHNR and CDR2 as FQNEAQ (reference sequence).

This clonotype has just one count. V usage is TRBV13 and J usage is TRBJ2-3, with D maybe TRBD2 (6 bases). Looked up from germline, CDR1 is PRHDT and CDR2 is FYEKMQ (reference sequence). This CDR3 has 14 residues. The germline V and J ends were trimmed by 5 bases and 6 bases, with 15 bases remaining between them. CDR3 coding DNA: TGTGCCAGCAGCGCCCGACTAGGCGGGGATACGCAGTATTTT. This gives the protein CASSARLGGDTQYF. The full variable domain, rest sourced from reference TRBV13 and TRBJ2-3, is AAGVIQSPRHLIKEKRETATLKCYPIPRHDTVYWYQQGPGQDPQFLISFYEKMQSDKGSIPDRFSAQQFSDYHSELNMSSLELGDSALYFCASSARLGGDTQYFGPGTRLTVL.

This clonotype was seen more than once but under ten times. V gene TRBV29-1 combines with J gene TRBJ2-3; 9 positions agree with TRBD2. The CDR3 consists of 15 residues. With V trimmed by 4 bases and J by 7 bases, 12 bases remained unmatched. The germline V gene has CDR1 SQVTM and CDR2 ANQGSEA. CDR3 sequence (DNA): TGCAGCGTTGTTCTTAGCGGGGGCCCTGACTATACGCAGTATTTT. Protein product: CSVVLSGGPDYTQYF.